This TCR beta chain stems from a study of T-cell memory formation after mild COVID-19. Study details: TCR clusters were mostly donor specific.

This clonotype was found a few times. Antigen: not known. Study outcomes and limitations: Contracting CD4+ clones were located mainly in CM and EM, and CD8+ clones in EMRA. Within pre-infection memory, some responding clones were found, suggesting cross-reactive memory joined.

Germline CDR1 reads MDHEN; CDR2 reads SYDVKM. The CDR3 is 19 residues long. The ends lost 3 bases at V and 2 bases at J; junction bases unmatched: 11. Constant-segment primers were used for 5'RACE, and the resulting TCR alpha and TCR beta cDNA libraries carried sample barcodes and UMIs. From the 5' RACE reads, TCRdb called clonotypes with MiXCR, one entry per CDR3 protein. This sample has some 45,000 distinct CDR3 sequences, with 25% to 30% found just once. The TCR originated in a man aged 18 to 35 who had mild COVID-19 (a few samples of this study predate the infection). Cell type and time point are not known. Material: PBMCs or a T cell subset sorted from them (not recorded which). The chain is built from TRBV28 and TRBJ2-7; 15 bases are shared with TRBD2. The CDR3 DNA reads as TGTGCCAGCAGTTTGTCCCCTGGGACTAGCGGGGGGTTCCCCTACGAGCAGTACGTC. Translation gives CASSLSPGTSGGFPYEQYV.